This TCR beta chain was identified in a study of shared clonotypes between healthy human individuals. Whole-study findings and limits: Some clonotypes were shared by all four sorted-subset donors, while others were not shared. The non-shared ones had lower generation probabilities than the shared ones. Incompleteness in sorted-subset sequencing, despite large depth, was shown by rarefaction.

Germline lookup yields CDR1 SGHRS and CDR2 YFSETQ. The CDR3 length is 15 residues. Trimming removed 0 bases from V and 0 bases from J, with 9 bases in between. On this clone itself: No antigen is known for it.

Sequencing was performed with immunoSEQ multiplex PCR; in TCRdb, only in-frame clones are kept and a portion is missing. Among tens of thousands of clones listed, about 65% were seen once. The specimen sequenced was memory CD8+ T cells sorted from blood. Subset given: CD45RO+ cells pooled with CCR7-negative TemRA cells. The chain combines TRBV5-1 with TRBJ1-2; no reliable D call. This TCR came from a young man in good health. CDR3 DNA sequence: TGCGCCAGCAGCTTGGCCACAGACACTAACTATGGCTACACCTTC. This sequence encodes CASSLATDTNYGYTF.